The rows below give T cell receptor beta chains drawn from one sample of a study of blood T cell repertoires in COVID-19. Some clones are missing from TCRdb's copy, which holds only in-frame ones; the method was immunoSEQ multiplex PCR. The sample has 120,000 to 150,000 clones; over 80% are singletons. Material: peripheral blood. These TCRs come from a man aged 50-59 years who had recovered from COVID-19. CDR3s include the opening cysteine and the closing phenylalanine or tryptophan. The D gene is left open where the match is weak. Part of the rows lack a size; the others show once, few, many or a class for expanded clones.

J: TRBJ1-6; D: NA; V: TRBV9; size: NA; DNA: TGTGCCAGCAGCCTAGGAACCGGGGGGTCAGCTTCACCCCTCCACTTT; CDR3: CASSLGTGGSASPLHF
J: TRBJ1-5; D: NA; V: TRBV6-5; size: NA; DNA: TGTGCCAGCAGCCGGGACTACAGTCAGCCCCAGCATTTT; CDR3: CASSRDYSQPQHF
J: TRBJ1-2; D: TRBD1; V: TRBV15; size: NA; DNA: TGTGCCACCAGCAGAGGTAGACAGGGATACACCTTC; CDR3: CATSRGRQGYTF
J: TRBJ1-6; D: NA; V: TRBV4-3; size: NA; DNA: TGCGCCAGCAGCCAAGATTTCCTAACACCCCTCCACTTT; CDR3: CASSQDFLTPLHF
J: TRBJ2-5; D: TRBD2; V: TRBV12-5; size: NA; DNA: TGTGCTAGTGGCAAGGGACTAGCGGGGGGAGAGACCCAGTACTTC; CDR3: CASGKGLAGGETQYF
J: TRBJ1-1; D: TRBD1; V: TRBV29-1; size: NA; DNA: TGCAGCGTAGACCAGGGGGCCACTGAAGCTTTCTTT; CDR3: CSVDQGATEAFF
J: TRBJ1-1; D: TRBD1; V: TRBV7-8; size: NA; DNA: TGTGCCAGCAGCTCCGGGACAGGGGGAATTCGACCTGAAGCTTTCTTT; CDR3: CASSSGTGGIRPEAFF
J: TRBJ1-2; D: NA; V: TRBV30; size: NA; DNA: TGTGCCTGGAGGATACAGGGAAACTATGGCTACACCTTC; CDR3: CAWRIQGNYGYTF
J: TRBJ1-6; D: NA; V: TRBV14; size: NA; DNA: TGTGCCAGCAGCCCGAGGGGGAGATCACCCCTCCACTTT; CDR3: CASSPRGRSPLHF
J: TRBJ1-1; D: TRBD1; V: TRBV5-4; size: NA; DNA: TGTGCCAGCAGCTTAGACAGGGGTAGAAACACTGAAGCTTTCTTT; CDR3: CASSLDRGRNTEAFF
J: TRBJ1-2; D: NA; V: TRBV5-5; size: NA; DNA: TGTGCCAGCAGCCCTGGAACTACTAACTATGGCTACACCTTC; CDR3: CASSPGTTNYGYTF
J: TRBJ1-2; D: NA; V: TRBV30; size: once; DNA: TGTGCCTGGAGTTGGGGGGGAAACTATGGCTACACCTTC; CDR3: CAWSWGGNYGYTF
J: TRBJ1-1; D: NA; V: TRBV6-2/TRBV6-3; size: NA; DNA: TGTGCCAGCAGTTCCCGGGACACTGAAGCTTTCTTT; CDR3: CASSSRDTEAFF
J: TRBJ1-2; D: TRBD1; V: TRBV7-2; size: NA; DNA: TGTGCCAGCAGCTTAAATCCCCGAGGACAGGGGTATCAAAACTATGGCTACACCTTC; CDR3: CASSLNPRGQGYQNYGYTF
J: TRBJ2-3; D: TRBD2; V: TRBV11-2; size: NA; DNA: TGTGCCAGCAGCTTGGAAGCGGGGGGACCCACAGATACGCAGTATTTT; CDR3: CASSLEAGGPTDTQYF
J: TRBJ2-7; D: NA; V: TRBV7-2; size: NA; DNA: TGTGCCAGCAGCTCGAGAAGCCCCTACGAGCAGTACTTC; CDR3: CASSSRSPYEQYF
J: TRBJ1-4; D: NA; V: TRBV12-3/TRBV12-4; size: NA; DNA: TGTGCCAGCAGGCGGGGGGGGAATGAAAAACTGTTTTTT; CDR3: CASRRGGNEKLFF
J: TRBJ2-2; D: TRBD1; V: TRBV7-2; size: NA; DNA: TGTGCCAGCAGTCGAACCCGGGACAGGGCGAACACCGGGGAGCTGTTTTTT; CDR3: CASSRTRDRANTGELFF
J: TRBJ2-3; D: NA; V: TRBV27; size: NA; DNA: TGTGCCAGCAGTTTCCAAGGGGGCACAGATACGCAGTATTTT; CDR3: CASSFQGGTDTQYF
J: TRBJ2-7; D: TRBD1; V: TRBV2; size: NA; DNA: TGTGCCAGCAGTGATCGGGACAGGATCTCCGGCGAGCAGTACTTC; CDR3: CASSDRDRISGEQYF
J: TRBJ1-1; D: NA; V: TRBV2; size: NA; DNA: TGTGCCAGCAGTGAAGCGGCAGGGGCCTTCCATGAAGCTTTCTTT; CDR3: CASSEAAGAFHEAFF
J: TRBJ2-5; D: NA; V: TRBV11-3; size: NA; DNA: TGTGCCAGCAGCTCTCAAGAGACCCAGTACTTC; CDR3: CASSSQETQYF
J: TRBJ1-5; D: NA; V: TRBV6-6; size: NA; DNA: TGTGCCAGCAGCCTGGCCAGTTCTGGTATAAATCAGCCCCAGCATTTT; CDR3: CASSLASSGINQPQHF
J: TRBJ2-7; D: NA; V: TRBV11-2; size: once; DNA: TGTGCCAGCAGCTTAATCAGTCCCCCCTACGAGCAGTACTTC; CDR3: CASSLISPPYEQYF
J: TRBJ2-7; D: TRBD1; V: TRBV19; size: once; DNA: TGTGCCAGTAGTGAATTCCTCGGGACAGGGGTTCAAGAGCAGTACTTC; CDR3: CASSEFLGTGVQEQYF
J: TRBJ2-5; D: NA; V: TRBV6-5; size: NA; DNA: TGTGCCAGCAGTAACCCGGCCAGGGGGGAAGAGACCCAGTACTTC; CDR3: CASSNPARGEETQYF
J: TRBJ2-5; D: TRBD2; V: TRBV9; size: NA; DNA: TGTGCCAGCAGCGTAGGGACCGGACTAGCGGGGGGGCGTCAAGAGACCCAGTACTTC; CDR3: CASSVGTGLAGGRQETQYF
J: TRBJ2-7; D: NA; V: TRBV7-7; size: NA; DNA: TGTGCTAGCAGCTTCAGCAGGGGAGACGAGCAGTACTTC; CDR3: CASSFSRGDEQYF
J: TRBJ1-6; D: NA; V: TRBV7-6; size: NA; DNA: TGTGCCAGCAGCCTCGGGACAACCGAAAATTCACCCCTCCACTTT; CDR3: CASSLGTTENSPLHF
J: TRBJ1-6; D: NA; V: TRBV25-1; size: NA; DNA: TGTGCCAGCAGTGCAGGCTCCTATAATTCACCCCTCCACTTT; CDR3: CASSAGSYNSPLHF
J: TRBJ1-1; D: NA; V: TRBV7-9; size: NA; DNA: TGTGCCAGCAGCGTGACAGTAAACACTGAAGCTTTCTTT; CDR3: CASSVTVNTEAFF
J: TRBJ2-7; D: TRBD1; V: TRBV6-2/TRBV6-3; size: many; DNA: TGTGCCAGCAGTTCCCGACAGGGTGGCACCTACGAGCAGTACTTC; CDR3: CASSSRQGGTYEQYF
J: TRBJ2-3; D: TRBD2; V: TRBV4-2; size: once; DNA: TGTGCCAGCAGCCAAGAACCCCTAGCGGGGGGGCGGGATACGCAGTATTTT; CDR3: CASSQEPLAGGRDTQYF
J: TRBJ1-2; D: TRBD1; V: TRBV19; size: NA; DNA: TGTGCCAGTAGTACCGACAGGGGGGGATCTGGCTACACCTTC; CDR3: CASSTDRGGSGYTF
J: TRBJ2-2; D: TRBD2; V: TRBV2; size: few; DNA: TGTGCCAGCAGTGTGGGACTAGCGGACACCGGGGAGCTGTTTTTT; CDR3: CASSVGLADTGELFF
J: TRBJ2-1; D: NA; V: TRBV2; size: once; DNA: TGTGCCAGCAGTGAAAGGTTTGGGCAGGCGCTCTCTGAGCAGTTCTTC; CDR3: CASSERFGQALSEQFF
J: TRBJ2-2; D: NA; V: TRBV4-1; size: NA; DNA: TGCGCCAGCAGCCACCCCCCCACCGAGTGGGGGGGGCCCACCGGGGAGCTGTTTTTT; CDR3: CASSHPPTEWGGPTGELFF
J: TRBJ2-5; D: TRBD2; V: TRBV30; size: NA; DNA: TGTGCCTGGACCAGACTAGCGGGGGGCGTGGAGACCCAGTACTTC; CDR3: CAWTRLAGGVETQYF
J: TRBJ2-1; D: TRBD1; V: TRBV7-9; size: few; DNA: TGTGCCAGCACTCTAGACAGGGGGGCTGAGCAGTTCTTC; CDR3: CASTLDRGAEQFF
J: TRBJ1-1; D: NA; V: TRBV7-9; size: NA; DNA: TGTGCCAGCAGCTTGGACACTTCAAGCACTGAAGCTTTCTTT; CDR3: CASSLDTSSTEAFF
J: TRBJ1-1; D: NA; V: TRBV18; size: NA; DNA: TGTGCCAGCTCACGAGGAGAGAACACTGAAGCTTTCTTT; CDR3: CASSRGENTEAFF
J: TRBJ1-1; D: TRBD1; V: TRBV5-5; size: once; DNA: TGTGCCAGCAGCTTGGACCAGGGGGGTACTGAAGCTTTCTTT; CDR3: CASSLDQGGTEAFF
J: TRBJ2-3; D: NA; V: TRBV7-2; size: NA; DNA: TGTGCCAGCAGCTTATGGGGGCTTAGCACAGATACGCAGTATTTT; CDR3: CASSLWGLSTDTQYF
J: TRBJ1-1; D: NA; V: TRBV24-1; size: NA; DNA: TGTGCCACCAGTGATTTGCAGGGCCCAAGGGCTGAAGCTTTCTTT; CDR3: CATSDLQGPRAEAFF
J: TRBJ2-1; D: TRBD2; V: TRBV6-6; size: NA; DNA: TGTGCCAGCAGCCGGACTAGCGGGGGGGTACACAATGAGCAGTTCTTC; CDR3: CASSRTSGGVHNEQFF
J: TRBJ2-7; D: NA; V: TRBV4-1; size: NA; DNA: TGCGCCAGCAGCCACGGGTCTGGCAAATACGAGCAGTACTTC; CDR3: CASSHGSGKYEQYF
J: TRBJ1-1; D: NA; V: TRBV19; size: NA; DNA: TGTGCCAGTAGTCTGTCTAGGGGGACTGAAGCTTTCTTT; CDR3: CASSLSRGTEAFF
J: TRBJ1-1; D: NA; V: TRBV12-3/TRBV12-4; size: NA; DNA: TGTGCCAGCAGTTTCCGCGGGGGCACTGAAGCTTTCTTT; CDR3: CASSFRGGTEAFF